The clone carrying this TCR beta chain has a single count. Its antigen is not known. The record originates from a study of cytomegalovirus exposure and HLA in healthy donors. The V gene end was trimmed by 3 bases and the J gene end by 3 bases; junction bases not matched to a gene: 6. The CDR3 totals 17 residues. CDR1 is SGHRS and CDR2 is YFSETQ in the germline V gene. Points from the study as a whole: The study found most TCR sequences rare, yet found some public TCRs in many donors. TCR beta sequences numbering under 20,000 were associated with HLA alleles at 0.05 false discovery rate in a later analysis. Sequencing had likely introduced a cluster of highly shared sequence variants as an artifact.

PCR employed 60 Vbeta and 13 Jbeta primers. The protocol was immunoSEQ multiplex PCR, while the TCRdb copy is restricted to in-frame clones and leaves out a portion. The table lists under 200,000 clones, about 80% of them singletons. This sequence originates from a man aged 25-45 years in good health and CMV-seronegative. This chain links TRBV5-1 with TRBJ2-3; 14 bases are shared with TRBD2. The sample consisted of PBMCs. Here the CDR3 DNA reads TGCGCCAGCAGCTACGGACTAGCGGGAGGAGAAACAGATACGCAGTATTTT. Amino acids: CASSYGLAGGETDTQYF.